The rows below give T cell receptor beta chains drawn from one sample of a study of cytomegalovirus exposure and HLA in healthy donors. The assay was immunoSEQ multiplex PCR, and TCRdb's table has in-frame clones only and misses some. The sample carries roughly 100,000 clones, around 78% recorded once. The specimen sequenced was PBMCs. These TCRs come from a man aged 35-49 years in good health and CMV-seronegative. Each CDR3 is given without its conserved first and last residue. D genes are given only for firm matches. Size is omitted from some rows. Given values are once, few, many or a class for expanded clones.

clone_size j_call v_call d_call cdr3_aa
. TRBJ2-3 TRBV5-4 TRBD2 ASGILASTDTQY
once TRBJ2-7 TRBV5-1 . ASRRDSFTSYEQY
few TRBJ2-5 TRBV19 . ASSKVRGSSETQY
. TRBJ2-7 TRBV5-1 TRBD1 ASSLGQGEQY
. TRBJ1-5 TRBV7-9 . ASSPIDSNQPQH
. TRBJ1-6 TRBV19 TRBD1 ASSGRTGDNSPLH
. TRBJ2-5 TRBV21-1 . ASTVYGGQETQY
. TRBJ2-2 TRBV5-1 . ASSVSHNTGELF
. TRBJ1-1 TRBV9 . ASSPRDFATEAF
. TRBJ1-1 TRBV5-1 . ASSLGGNTEAF
few TRBJ1-5 TRBV19 . AGAADSNQPQH
once TRBJ1-1 TRBV7-8 TRBD1 ASSSQGAVEAF
. TRBJ2-3 TRBV7-3 TRBD1 ASSSDRGGGDTQY
once TRBJ2-7 TRBV6-5 TRBD2 ASSYALASSYEQY
. TRBJ2-3 TRBV7-2 TRBD2 ASSSSGGATDTQY
. TRBJ2-5 TRBV5-6 TRBD2 ASSRGGSQETQY
. . TRBV27 TRBD1 ASRRTGEIDEQY
. TRBJ1-2 TRBV5-8 . ASIRGMNYGYT
. TRBJ1-5 TRBV27 . ASRIGRGINQPQH
once TRBJ1-1 TRBV9 . ASSVGLRVDTEAF
. TRBJ1-4 TRBV5-1 TRBD1 ASSLLPGTGLPDRATNEKLF
. TRBJ2-5 TRBV4-3 . ASSQYIRVGETQY
few TRBJ1-4 TRBV5-8 . ASSLGGQSNEKLF
. TRBJ2-1 TRBV5-1 TRBD1 ASSLGDSSYNEQF
. TRBJ1-2 TRBV29-1 . SVGGQGGFYGYT
once TRBJ1-5 TRBV9 TRBD1 ASSVVGGQVRNQPQH
. TRBJ1-1 TRBV4-3 . ASSQQGLNTEAF
once TRBJ1-4 TRBV9 TRBD1 ASSVGQGNEKLF
. TRBJ1-2 TRBV19 TRBD1 ASSATGANYGYT
. TRBJ1-2 TRBV30 . AWSPDSGTPSNYGYT
. TRBJ2-5 TRBV5-4 TRBD2 ASSLGLAGQETQY
once TRBJ1-2 TRBV9 . ASSVGLNYGYT
. TRBJ2-2 TRBV9 . ASSVPSQGNNTGELF
. TRBJ1-4 TRBV7-8 . ASSSGTLLNEKLF
few TRBJ2-7 TRBV5-1 TRBD1 ASSIRTGGSYEQY
. TRBJ2-3 TRBV4-1 TRBD2 ASSQQLAGVTDTQY
. TRBJ2-2 TRBV11-3 . ASSLDGGRPGELF
. TRBJ1-2 TRBV10-3 TRBD1 ALSPDRGVHGYT
. TRBJ1-1 TRBV18 TRBD1 ASSPRTGANTEAF
few TRBJ2-7 TRBV20-1 . SAVSSYEQY
once TRBJ1-1 TRBV5-7 . ASSAVRGFDTEAF
once TRBJ1-3 TRBV4-1 . ASSQVRGFSESSGNTIY
. TRBJ2-3 TRBV27 . ASSLPPGVLGVGTDTQY
. TRBJ1-4 TRBV27 TRBD1 ASSPRRGNEKLF
. TRBJ2-2 TRBV19 TRBD1 ASSHTGDTGELF
. TRBJ2-5 TRBV7-6 TRBD2 ASSTVRGGAEETQY
once TRBJ2-1 TRBV10-3 TRBD1 AIKPGQGNYNEQF
. TRBJ1-2 TRBV6-5 . ASSYSQGQGYT
. TRBJ1-1 TRBV13 TRBD1 ASREERTGVGEAF
. TRBJ2-7 TRBV5-4 TRBD1 ASRPSLDRSYEQY
. TRBJ2-2 TRBV25-1 TRBD2 ASRGGGPGELF
. TRBJ1-6 TRBV5-4 . ASSPNRRDGNSPLH
. TRBJ1-1 TRBV5-5 . ASSSLPSGRGTEAF
. TRBJ2-1 TRBV7-9 TRBD2 ASSLDRAGGLHDEQF
. TRBJ1-1 TRBV2 . ASTRTNTEAF
. TRBJ2-1 TRBV19 TRBD2 ASSIDSGVYNEQF
once TRBJ2-5 TRBV5-1 . ASSSTGTETQY